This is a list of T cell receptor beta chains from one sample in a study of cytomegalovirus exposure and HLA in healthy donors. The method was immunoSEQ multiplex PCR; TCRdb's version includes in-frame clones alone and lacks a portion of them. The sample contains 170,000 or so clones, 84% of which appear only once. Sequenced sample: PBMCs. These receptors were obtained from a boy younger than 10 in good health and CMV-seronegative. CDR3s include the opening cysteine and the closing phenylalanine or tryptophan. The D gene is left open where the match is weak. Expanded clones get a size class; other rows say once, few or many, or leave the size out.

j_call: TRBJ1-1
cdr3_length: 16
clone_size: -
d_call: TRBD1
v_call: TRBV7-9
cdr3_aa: CASSLSEGQGGTEAFF
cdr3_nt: TGTGCCAGCAGCTTAAGTGAAGGACAGGGGGGGACTGAAGCTTTCTTT

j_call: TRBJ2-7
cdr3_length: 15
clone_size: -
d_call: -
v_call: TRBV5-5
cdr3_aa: CASSSGQPFSYEQYF
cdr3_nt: TGTGCCAGCAGCTCCGGACAGCCGTTCTCCTACGAGCAGTACTTC

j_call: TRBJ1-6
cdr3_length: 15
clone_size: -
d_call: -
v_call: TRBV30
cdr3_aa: CAWSTTVTRDSPLHF
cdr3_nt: TGTGCCTGGAGTACGACAGTGACTAGAGATTCACCCCTCCACTTT

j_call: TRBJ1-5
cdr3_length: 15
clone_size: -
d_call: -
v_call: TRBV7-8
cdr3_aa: CASSLAVNSNQPQHF
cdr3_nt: TGTGCCAGCAGCTTAGCTGTAAATAGCAATCAGCCCCAGCATTTT

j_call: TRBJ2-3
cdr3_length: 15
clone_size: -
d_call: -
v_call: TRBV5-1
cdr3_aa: CASSFTGGGADTQYF
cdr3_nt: TGCGCCAGCAGCTTTACAGGGGGAGGGGCAGATACGCAGTATTTT

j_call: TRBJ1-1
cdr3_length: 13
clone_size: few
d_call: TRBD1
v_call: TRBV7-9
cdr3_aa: CASANQGGGEAFF
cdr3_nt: TGTGCCAGCGCCAATCAAGGGGGCGGAGAAGCTTTCTTT

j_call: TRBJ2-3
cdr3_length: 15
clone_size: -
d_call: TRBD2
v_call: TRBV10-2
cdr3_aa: CASTGLAGVTDTQYF
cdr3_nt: TGCGCCAGCACGGGACTAGCGGGAGTAACAGATACGCAGTATTTT

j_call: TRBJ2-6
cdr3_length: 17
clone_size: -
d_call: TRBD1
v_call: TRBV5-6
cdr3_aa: CASSLGTGWAGANVLTF
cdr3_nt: TGTGCCAGCAGCTTGGGGACAGGGTGGGCTGGGGCCAACGTCCTGACTTTC

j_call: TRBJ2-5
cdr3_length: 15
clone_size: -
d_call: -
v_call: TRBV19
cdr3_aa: CATGGQSGSQETQYF
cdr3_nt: TGTGCCACTGGAGGACAGTCTGGGTCCCAAGAGACCCAGTACTTC

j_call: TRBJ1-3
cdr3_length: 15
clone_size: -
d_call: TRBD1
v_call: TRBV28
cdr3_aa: CASSWDRGSGNTIYF
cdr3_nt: TGTGCCAGCAGTTGGGACAGGGGGTCGGGAAACACCATATATTTT

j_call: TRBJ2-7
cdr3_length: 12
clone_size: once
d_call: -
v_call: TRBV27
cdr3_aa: CASSSQGYEQYF
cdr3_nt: TGTGCCAGCAGTTCTCAGGGGTACGAGCAGTACTTC

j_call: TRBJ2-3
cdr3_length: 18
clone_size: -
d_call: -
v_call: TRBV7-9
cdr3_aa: CASSLFSGPRRSTDTQYF
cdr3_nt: TGTGCCAGCAGCTTATTTAGCGGCCCCCGAAGGAGCACAGATACGCAGTATTTT

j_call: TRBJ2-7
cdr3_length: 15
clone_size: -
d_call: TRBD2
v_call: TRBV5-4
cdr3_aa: CASSFLAGFTYEQYF
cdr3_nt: TGTGCCAGCAGCTTTCTAGCGGGATTCACCTACGAGCAGTACTTC

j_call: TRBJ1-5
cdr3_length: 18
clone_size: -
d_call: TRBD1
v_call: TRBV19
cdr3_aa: CASSSRRQGAVGNQPQHF
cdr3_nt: TGTGCCAGTAGTAGTCGTAGACAGGGGGCGGTCGGCAATCAGCCCCAGCATTTT

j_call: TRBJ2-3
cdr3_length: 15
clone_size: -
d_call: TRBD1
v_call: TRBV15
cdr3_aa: CATSPRQGDTDTQYF
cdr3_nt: TGTGCCACCAGTCCGCGACAGGGGGACACAGATACGCAGTATTTT

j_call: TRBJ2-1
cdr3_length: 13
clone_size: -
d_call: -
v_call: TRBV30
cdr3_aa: CAWRGSSYNEQFF
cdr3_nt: TGTGCCTGGAGAGGGAGCTCCTACAATGAGCAGTTCTTC

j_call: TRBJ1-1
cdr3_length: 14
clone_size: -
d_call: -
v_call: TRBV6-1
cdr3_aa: CASSDTVLRGKAFF
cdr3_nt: TGTGCCAGCAGTGACACCGTGCTAAGAGGAAAAGCTTTCTTT

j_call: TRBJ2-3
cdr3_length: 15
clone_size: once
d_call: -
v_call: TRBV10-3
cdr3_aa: CAISGQATSTDTQYF
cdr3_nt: TGTGCCATCAGTGGACAGGCCACTAGCACAGATACGCAGTATTTT

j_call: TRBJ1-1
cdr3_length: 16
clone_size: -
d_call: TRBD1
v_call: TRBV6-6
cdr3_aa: CASNPTGGFPNTEAFF
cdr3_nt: TGTGCCAGCAATCCGACAGGGGGATTCCCAAACACTGAAGCTTTCTTT

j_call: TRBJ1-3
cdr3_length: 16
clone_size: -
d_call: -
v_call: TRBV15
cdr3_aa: CATSRKQVPSGNTIYF
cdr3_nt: TGTGCCACCAGCAGGAAACAGGTACCCTCTGGAAACACCATATATTTT

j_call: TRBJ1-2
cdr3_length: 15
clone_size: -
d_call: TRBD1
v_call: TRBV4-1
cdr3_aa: CASSQGTGPDYGYTF
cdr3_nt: TGCGCCAGCAGCCAAGGGACAGGGCCCGACTATGGCTACACCTTC

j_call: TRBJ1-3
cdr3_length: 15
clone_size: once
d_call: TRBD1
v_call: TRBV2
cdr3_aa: CASSGDRVSGNTIYF
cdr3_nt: TGTGCCAGCAGCGGGGACAGGGTATCTGGAAACACCATATATTTT

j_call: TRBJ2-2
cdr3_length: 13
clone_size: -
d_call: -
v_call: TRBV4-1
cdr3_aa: CASSQRSSGELFF
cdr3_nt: TGCGCCAGCAGCCAAAGGAGCAGCGGGGAGCTGTTTTTT

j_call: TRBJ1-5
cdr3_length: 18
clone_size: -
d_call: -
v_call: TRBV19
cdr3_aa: CASSRPTGDIRSNQPQHF
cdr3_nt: TGTGCCAGTAGTCGGCCTACGGGAGACATTCGAAGCAATCAGCCCCAGCATTTT

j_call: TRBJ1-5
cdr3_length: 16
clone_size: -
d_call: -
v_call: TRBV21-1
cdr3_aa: CASSNPTGFSNQPQHF
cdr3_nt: TGTGCCAGCAGCAACCCGACAGGGTTTAGCAATCAGCCCCAGCATTTT

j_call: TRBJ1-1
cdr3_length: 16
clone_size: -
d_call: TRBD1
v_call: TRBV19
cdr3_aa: CASSIGTGGEDTEAFF
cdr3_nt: TGTGCCAGTAGTATCGGAACAGGGGGCGAGGACACTGAAGCTTTCTTT

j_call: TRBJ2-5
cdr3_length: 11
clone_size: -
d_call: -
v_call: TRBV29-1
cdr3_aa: CSAGGLETQYF
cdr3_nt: TGCAGCGCCGGTGGTTTGGAGACCCAGTACTTC

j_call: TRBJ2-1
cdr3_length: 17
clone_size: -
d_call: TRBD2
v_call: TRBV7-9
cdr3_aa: CASSSPIAGGPHNEQFF
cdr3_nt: TGTGCCAGCAGCTCCCCGATAGCGGGAGGGCCACACAATGAGCAGTTCTTC

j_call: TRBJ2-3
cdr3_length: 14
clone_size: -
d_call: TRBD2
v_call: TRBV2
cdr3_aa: CAGGSGRAVDTQYF
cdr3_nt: TGTGCCGGGGGGAGCGGGAGGGCGGTAGATACGCAGTATTTT

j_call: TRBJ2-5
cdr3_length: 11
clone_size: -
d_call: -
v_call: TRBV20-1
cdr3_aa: CSTGQEETQYF
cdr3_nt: TGCAGTACCGGACAAGAAGAGACCCAGTACTTC

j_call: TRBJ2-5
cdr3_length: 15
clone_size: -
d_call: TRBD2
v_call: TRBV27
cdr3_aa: CASSLSGGSGETQYF
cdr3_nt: TGTGCCAGCAGTTTATCTGGCGGGAGCGGAGAGACCCAGTACTTC

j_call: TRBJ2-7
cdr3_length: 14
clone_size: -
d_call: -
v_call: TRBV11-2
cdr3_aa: CASSLRQVPYEQYF
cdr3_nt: TGTGCCAGCAGCCTACGACAGGTTCCCTACGAGCAGTACTTC

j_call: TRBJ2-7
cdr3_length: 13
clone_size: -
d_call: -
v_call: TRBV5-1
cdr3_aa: CASSLGSSYEQYF
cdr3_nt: TGCGCCAGCAGCTTGGGGAGCTCCTACGAGCAGTACTTC

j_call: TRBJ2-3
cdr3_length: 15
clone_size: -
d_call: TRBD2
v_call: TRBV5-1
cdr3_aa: CASSLGLADTDTQYF
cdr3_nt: TGCGCCAGCAGCTTGGGACTAGCGGACACAGATACGCAGTATTTT

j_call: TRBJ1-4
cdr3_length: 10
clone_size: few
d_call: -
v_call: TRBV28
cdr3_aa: CASSDEKLFF
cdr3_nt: TGTGCCAGTAGCGATGAAAAACTGTTTTTT

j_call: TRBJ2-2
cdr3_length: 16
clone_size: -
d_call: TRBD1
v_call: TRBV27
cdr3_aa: CASSLTGGGNTGELFF
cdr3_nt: TGTGCCAGCAGCCTGACAGGGGGAGGTAACACCGGGGAGCTGTTTTTT